Following are 14 T cell receptor beta chains from one sample sequenced in a study of cytomegalovirus exposure and HLA in healthy donors. PCR amplification relied on 60 Vbeta primers (plus 13 Jbeta primers). The repertoire was sequenced with immunoSEQ multiplex PCR; TCRdb's copy has only in-frame clones and lacks some. Of under 250,000 clones in the sample, around 80% were seen once. Sequenced sample: PBMCs. The receptors were sampled from a woman aged 25-40 years in good health and CMV-seropositive.

The chain recombines TRBV27 with TRBJ1-1, with D unclear. The CDR3 totals 14 residues. From germline, CDR1 is MNHEY and CDR2 SMNVEV (reference sequence). V gave up 6 bases and J gave up 1 base, with 12 bases separating them. The CDR3 DNA follows: TGTGCCAGCAGCCCAAACTCACGGAACACTGAAGCTTTCTTT. It is translated as CASSPNSRNTEAFF.

J is TRBJ1-1 and V is TRBV9; 7 nucleotides match TRBD1. The length of the CDR3 is 14 residues. Trimming took 0 bases from V and 6 from J; bases not matched to a gene: 5. Germline V lookup: CDR1 SGDLS, CDR2 YYNGEE. The CDR3 sequence is CASSVEGASAEAFF. CDR3 coding DNA: TGTGCCAGCAGCGTAGAGGGGGCATCAGCTGAAGCTTTCTTT.

This chain joins TRBV19 and TRBJ1-5; possibly TRBD1 for D (6 bases). Trimming took 3 bases from V and 4 from J, leaving 10 bases between them. The germline CDR1 and CDR2 sequences are LNHDA and SQIVND (reference sequence). This CDR3 spans 14 amino acids. The CDR3 DNA reads as TGTGCCAGTAGTATGCGGGGGCGAAATCAGCCCCAGCATTTT. Its protein is CASSMRGRNQPQHF.

The chain links TRBV4-3 to TRBJ2-2; 7 nucleotides agree with TRBD2. The CDR3 runs to 16 residues. V lost 1 base and J lost 5; bases outside the gene matches: 7. Per germline, CDR1 LGHNA and CDR2 YSLEER. The CDR3 loop reads CASSQGVAGFTGELFF. The CDR3 DNA reads as TGCGCCAGCAGCCAAGGAGTAGCGGGCTTTACCGGGGAGCTGTTTTTT.

The V call is TRBV2, the J call TRBJ2-1, with 10 bases aligning to TRBD2. In germline, CDR1 is SNHLY, CDR2 FYNNEI. The CDR3 totals 15 residues. Trimming removed 6 bases from V and 0 bases from J; junction bases left unmatched: 2. CDR3 nucleotide sequence: TGTGCCAGCAGCCCTAGCGGGAGCTCCTACAATGAGCAGTTCTTC. Translation gives CASSPSGSSYNEQFF.

This rearrangement joins TRBV4-1 to TRBJ1-4, with TRBD1 matching over 7 bases. Germline values: CDR1 MGHRA, CDR2 YSYEKL. The CDR3 loop spans 15 amino acids. V was clipped by 1 base and J by 5 bases; unmatched bases: 4. The CDR3 bases are TGCGCCAGCAGCCAAGGACAGGGCTTAAATGAAAAACTGTTTTTT. This gives the protein CASSQGQGLNEKLFF.

The chain has TRBV5-4 and TRBJ2-2; 7 nucleotides line up with TRBD1. This CDR3 comprises 16 residues. CDR1 is SGHNT and CDR2 is YYREEE in the germline V gene (reference sequence). Trimming took 0 bases from V and 0 from J; bases not matched to a gene: 2. CDR3 region: CASSLEGATNTGELFF. The CDR3, as DNA: TGTGCCAGCAGCTTGGAGGGGGCCACGAACACCGGGGAGCTGTTTTTT.

V usage is TRBV29-1 and J usage is TRBJ1-1, with TRBD1 matching over 9 bases. The CDR3 has 14 residues. V gave up 4 bases and J gave up 0 bases; unmatched junction bases: 3. The germline V gene encodes CDR1 SQVTM and CDR2 ANQGSEA. CDR3: CSVVGQGMNTEAFF. The CDR3, as DNA: TGCAGCGTTGTCGGACAGGGGATGAACACTGAAGCTTTCTTT.

The CDR3 spells CASSVTLRDTQYF. In DNA, the CDR3 is TGTGCCAGCAGCGTGACACTTCGGGATACGCAGTATTTT. V gene TRBV5-8 combines with J gene TRBJ2-3; D is unclear. With 4 bases removed from V and 6 bases from J, the gap between germline ends came to 12 bases. CDR3 length: 13 residues. Germline CDR1 and CDR2: SGHTS and YDEGEE.

The chain carries TRBV28 and TRBJ1-1; D perhaps matches TRBD1 (6 bases). V was cut by 2 bases and J by 4 bases, with 17 bases left in between. This CDR3 spans 16 amino acids. Germline V gene lookup returns CDR1 MDHEN and CDR2 SYDVKM. CDR3 in amino acids: CASSLTRGAGRTEAFF. For the CDR3, the DNA is TGTGCCAGCAGTTTAACTCGGGGGGCAGGTCGCACTGAAGCTTTCTTT. Using reference TRBV28 and TRBJ1-1 for the parts outside the CDR3, the full variable domain is DVKVTQSSRYLVKRTGEKVFLECVQDMDHENMFWYRQDPGLGLRLIYFSYDVKMKEKGDIPEGYSVSREKKERFSLILESASTNQTSMYLCASSLTRGAGRTEAFFGQGTRLTVV.

This chain joins TRBV11-2 and TRBJ2-2; TRBD1 agrees at 7 bases. Germline CDR1 and CDR2: SGHAT and FQNNGV. CDR3 length: 14 residues. Trimming took 0 bases from V and 5 from J; bases not matched to a gene: 0. CDR3 nucleotides: TGTGCCAGCAGCTTAGACAGGGGGACCGGGGAGCTGTTTTTT. Translating gives CASSLDRGTGELFF.

The chain joins TRBV7-8 to TRBJ1-2, with D hard to call. The germline CDR1 and CDR2 sequences are SGHVS and FQNEAQ. Trimming removed 5 bases at V and 5 bases at J, with 15 bases between. The CDR3 sequence is 14 residues long. As DNA, the CDR3 is TGTGCCAGCAGCCCCCGGGTGGGCGGGTATGGCTACACCTTC. Residues: CASSPRVGGYGYTF.

V is TRBV28 and J is TRBJ1-5; 11 bases map to TRBD1. In germline, CDR1 is MDHEN, CDR2 SYDVKM. This CDR3 region has 14 residues. V lost 7 bases and J lost 6; bases outside the gene matches: 5. DNA of the CDR3: TGTGCCAGCAACCTGGACAGGGGGCTTCAGCCCCAGCATTTT. This sequence encodes CASNLDRGLQPQHF.

The chain carries TRBV5-8 and TRBJ2-3; 9 bases align to TRBD2. The CDR3 consists of 16 residues. The V gene end was trimmed by 0 bases and the J gene end by 2 bases; junction bases not matched to a gene: 4. The germline gives CDR1 SGHTS, CDR2 YDEGEE. The DNA for the CDR3 is TGTGCCAGCAGCTTGGGCACTAGCGGGTACACAGATACGCAGTATTTT. This encodes CASSLGTSGYTDTQYF.